The present T cell receptor (beta chain) was sequenced within a study of blood T cell repertoires in COVID-19. Study in general: PBMCs, B-cell-depleted T cells, or T cells provided the cDNA or gDNA that made up the material.

In the original processing: Reference gene primers were amplified, and this amplification served to estimate nucleated cell counts. Clones were read by immunoSEQ multiplex PCR, and TCRdb kept only the in-frame ones, dropping some. Clone size and the V and J calls come from that table; the DNA yielded D and trimming. The table lists 300,000 to 350,000 clones, 89% of them singletons, with 3.9% in the top ten. Sequencing was carried out using peripheral blood. The sequence was obtained from a woman aged 60-75 years with COVID-19, enrolled during active disease.

CDR3: CATSRDQVIGYGYTF. The CDR3 region has the DNA TGTGCCACCAGCAGAGATCAGGTCATCGGCTATGGCTACACCTTC. The chain recombines TRBV15 with TRBJ1-2; no clear D. The germline CDR1 and CDR2 sequences are LNHNV and YYDKDF (reference sequence). Between the trimmed V and J ends, which lost 0 bases and 4 bases, there was a span of 12 bases. CDR3 length: 15 residues. The entire variable domain, with the rest obtained from reference TRBV15 and TRBJ1-2, is as follows: DAMVIQNPRYQVTQFGKPVTLSCSQTLNHNVMYWYQQKSSQAPKLLFHYYDKDFNNEADTPDNFQSRRPNTSFCFLDIRSPGLGDTAMYLCATSRDQVIGYGYTFGSGTRLTVV.